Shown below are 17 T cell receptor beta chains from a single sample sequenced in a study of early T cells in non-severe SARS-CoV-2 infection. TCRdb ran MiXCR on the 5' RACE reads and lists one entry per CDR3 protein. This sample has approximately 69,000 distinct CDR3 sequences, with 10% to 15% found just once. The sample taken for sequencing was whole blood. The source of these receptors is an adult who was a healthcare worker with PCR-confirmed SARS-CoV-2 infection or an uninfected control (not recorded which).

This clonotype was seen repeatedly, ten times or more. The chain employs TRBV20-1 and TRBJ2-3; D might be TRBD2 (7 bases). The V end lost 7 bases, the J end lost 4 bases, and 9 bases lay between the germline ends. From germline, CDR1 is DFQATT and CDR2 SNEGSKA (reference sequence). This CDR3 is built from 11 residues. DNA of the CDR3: TGCAGTGGGGGGGGCCCAGATACGCAGTATTTT. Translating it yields CSGGGPDTQYF.

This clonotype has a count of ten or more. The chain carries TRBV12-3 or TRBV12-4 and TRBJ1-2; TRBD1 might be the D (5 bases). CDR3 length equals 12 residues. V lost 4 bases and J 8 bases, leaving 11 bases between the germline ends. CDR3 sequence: CASSWGDRGYTF. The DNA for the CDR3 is TGTGCCAGCAGTTGGGGGGATCGGGGCTACACCTTC.

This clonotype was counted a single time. As DNA, the CDR3 is TGCAGTGCTAGGCTGGGAGGGGCTGAGCAGTACTTC. This gives the protein CSARLGGAEQYF. The chain employs TRBV20-1 and TRBJ2-7, with 7 positions matching TRBD2. Germline loops: CDR1 DFQATT, CDR2 SNEGSKA (reference sequence). The ends lost 3 bases at V and 7 bases at J; junction bases unmatched: 6. The length of the CDR3 is 12 residues.

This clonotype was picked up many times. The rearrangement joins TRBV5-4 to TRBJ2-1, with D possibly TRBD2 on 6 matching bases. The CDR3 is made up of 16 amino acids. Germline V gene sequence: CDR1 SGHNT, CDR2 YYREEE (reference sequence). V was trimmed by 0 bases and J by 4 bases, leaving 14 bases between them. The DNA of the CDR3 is TGTGCCAGCAGCTTGGGGTCTTGGGACTCTTACAATGAGCAGTTCTTC. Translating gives CASSLGSWDSYNEQFF.

The CDR3 sequence is CSVITASSYEQYF. The DNA of the CDR3 is TGCAGCGTTATTACAGCTAGCTCCTACGAGCAGTACTTC. The chain employs TRBV29-1 and TRBJ2-7; D unresolved. CDR3 length equals 13 residues. V dropped 5 bases and J dropped 0 bases, with 11 bases sitting between them. The germline CDR1 and CDR2 sequences are SQVTM and ANQGSEA.

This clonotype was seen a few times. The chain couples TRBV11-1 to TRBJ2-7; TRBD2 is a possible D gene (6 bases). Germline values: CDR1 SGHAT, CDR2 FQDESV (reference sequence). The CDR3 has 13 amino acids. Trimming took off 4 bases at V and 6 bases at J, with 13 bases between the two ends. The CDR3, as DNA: TGTGCCAGCAGCTACGGGGGACTCGGCGAGCAGTACTTC. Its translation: CASSYGGLGEQYF.

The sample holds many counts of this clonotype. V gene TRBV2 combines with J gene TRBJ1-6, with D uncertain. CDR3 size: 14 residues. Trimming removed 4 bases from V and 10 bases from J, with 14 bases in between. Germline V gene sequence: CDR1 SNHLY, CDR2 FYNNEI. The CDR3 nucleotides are TGTGCCAGCAGTGCGGGCAGTTTAGGCTCACCCCTCCACTTT. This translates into CASSAGSLGSPLHF.

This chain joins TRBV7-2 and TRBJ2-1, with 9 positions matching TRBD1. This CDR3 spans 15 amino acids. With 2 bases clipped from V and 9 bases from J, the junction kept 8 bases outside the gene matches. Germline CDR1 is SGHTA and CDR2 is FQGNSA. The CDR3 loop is CASSLTRDRESEQFF. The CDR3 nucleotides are TGTGCCAGCAGCTTAACACGGGACAGGGAGAGTGAGCAGTTCTTC.

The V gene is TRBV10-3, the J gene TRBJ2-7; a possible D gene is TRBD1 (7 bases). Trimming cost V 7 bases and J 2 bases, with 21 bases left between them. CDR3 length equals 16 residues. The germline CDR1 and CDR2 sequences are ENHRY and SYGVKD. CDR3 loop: CAITPQGGFGTYEQYF. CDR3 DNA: TGTGCCATCACCCCCCAGGGGGGATTCGGCACCTACGAGCAGTACTTC.

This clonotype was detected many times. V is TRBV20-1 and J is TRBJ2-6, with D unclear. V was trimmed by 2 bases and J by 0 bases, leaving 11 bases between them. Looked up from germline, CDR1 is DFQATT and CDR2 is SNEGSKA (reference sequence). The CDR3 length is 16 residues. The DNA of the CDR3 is TGCAGTGCTAGACTTCCGGTGAGCTCTGGGGCCAACGTCCTGACTTTC. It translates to CSARLPVSSGANVLTF.

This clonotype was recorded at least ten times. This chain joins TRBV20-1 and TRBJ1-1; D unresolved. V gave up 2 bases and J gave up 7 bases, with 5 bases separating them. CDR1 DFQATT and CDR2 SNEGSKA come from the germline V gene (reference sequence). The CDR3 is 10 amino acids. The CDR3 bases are TGCAGTGCTAGATCCGGTGAAGCTTTCTTT. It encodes CSARSGEAFF.

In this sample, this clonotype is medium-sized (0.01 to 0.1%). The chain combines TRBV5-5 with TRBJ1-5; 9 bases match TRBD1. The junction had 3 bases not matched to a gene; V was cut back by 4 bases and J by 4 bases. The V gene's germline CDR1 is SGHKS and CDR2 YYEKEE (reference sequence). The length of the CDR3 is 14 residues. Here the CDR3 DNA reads TGTGCCAGCAGCCTGACAGGGGGTAATCAGCCCCAGCATTTT. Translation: CASSLTGGNQPQHF.

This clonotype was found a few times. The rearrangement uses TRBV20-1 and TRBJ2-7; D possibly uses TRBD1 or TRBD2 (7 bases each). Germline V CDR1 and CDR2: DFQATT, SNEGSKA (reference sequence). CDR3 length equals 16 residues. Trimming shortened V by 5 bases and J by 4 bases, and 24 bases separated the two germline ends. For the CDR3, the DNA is TGCAGTGCTTTAGGGGGCATTCGGGGGGCTGTTTACGAGCAGTACTTC. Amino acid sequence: CSALGGIRGAVYEQYF.

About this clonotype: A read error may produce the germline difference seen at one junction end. The CDR3 DNA reads as TGTGCCAACAGCGGACAGGGTTACACCATATATTTT. Residues: CANSGQGYTIYF. The gene calls are TRBV5-6 and TRBJ1-3, with 8 bases that match TRBD1. The CDR3 is 12 amino acids. Germline V gene data show CDR1 as SGHDT and CDR2 as YYEEEE. The full variable domain, rest sourced from reference TRBV5-6 and TRBJ1-3, is DAGVTQSPTHLIKTRGQQVTLRCSPKSGHDTVSWYQQALGQGPQFIFQYYEEEERQRGNFPDRFSGHQFPNYSSELNVNALLLGDSALYLCANSGQGYTIYFGEGSWLTVV.

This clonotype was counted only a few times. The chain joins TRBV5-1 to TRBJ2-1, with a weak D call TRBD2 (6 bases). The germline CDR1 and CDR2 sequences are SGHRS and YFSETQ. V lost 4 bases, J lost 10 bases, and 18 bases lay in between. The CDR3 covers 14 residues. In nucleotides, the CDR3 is TGCGCCAGCAGCGCCGGGACTCCGCTCGGGGAGCAGTTCTTC. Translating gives CASSAGTPLGEQFF.

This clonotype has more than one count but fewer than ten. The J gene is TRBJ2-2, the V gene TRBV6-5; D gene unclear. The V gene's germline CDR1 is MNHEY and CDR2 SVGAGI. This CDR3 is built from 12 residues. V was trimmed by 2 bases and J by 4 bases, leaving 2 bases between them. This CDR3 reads CASSYPTGELFF. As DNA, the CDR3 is TGTGCCAGCAGTTACCCCACCGGGGAGCTGTTTTTT.

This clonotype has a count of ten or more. CDR3 sequence (DNA): TGTGCCAGCAGCCCAGGCGACAGACAGCCCCAGCATTTT. Its translation is CASSPGDRQPQHF. The chain recombines TRBV11-2 with TRBJ1-5, with D perhaps matching TRBD1 (5 bases). The CDR3 is 13 residues long. CDR1 is SGHAT, CDR2 FQNNGV, per germline. With 5 bases removed from V and 7 bases from J, the gap between germline ends came to 12 bases.